One T cell receptor beta chain is described in this entry. Antigen specificity is unknown. PCR primers comprised 60 Vbeta and 13 Jbeta primers. Measured with immunoSEQ multiplex PCR; TCRdb has only the in-frame clones, and not every one. The table lists around 130,000 clones, more than 60% of them singletons. The entry originates in a study of cytomegalovirus exposure and HLA in healthy donors. Whole-study results and caveats: V- and J-gene trimming of TCR beta was linked (in a later analysis) to a missense DCLRE1C variant. According to a later analysis, donors in an Asian-associated ancestry cluster reportedly had fewer N-insertions than the roughly 640-donor mean. The study assumed roughly uniform donor sequencing depth for presence/absence analyses.

The TCR sequence derives from a woman in her forties in good health and CMV-seropositive. Input material: PBMCs.

CDR3 sequence (DNA): TGTGCCAGTAGTCGCCCTCTCCTCGGCCTACAGTCTGGCTACACCTTC. Its protein is CASSRPLLGLQSGYTF. J is TRBJ1-2 and V is TRBV19; no firm D call. Germline values: CDR1 LNHDA, CDR2 SQIVND (reference sequence). There are 16 residues in the CDR3. V was trimmed by 5 bases and J by 7 bases, leaving 23 bases between them.